A selection of T cell receptor beta chains follows, all from one sample in a study of metastatic and nonmetastatic thyroid tumors. TCRdb re-clonotyped the PCR reads through MiXCR. Among 60,000 or so clones listed, almost 30% were seen once. Sample: blood. These receptors originate from a female donor with papillary thyroid cancer or a benign thyroid nodule (not recorded which). Some clones in this sample may be carry-over from other donors' samples. Each CDR3 is given with its conserved first and last residue. D genes are given only for firm matches. Size values are once, few and many counts, or a class for expanded clones, and some rows have none.

length: 14; size: few; J: TRBJ2-3; V: TRBV12-3/TRBV12-4; D: NA; DNA: TGTGCCAGCAGTTTTCCAGCGGAGGTAGATACGCAGTATTTT; CDR3: CASSFPAEVDTQYF
length: 17; size: few; J: TRBJ2-6; V: TRBV6-1; D: NA; DNA: TGTGCCAGCAGTCAACAGGGATCTAGCTCTGGGGCCAACGTCCTGACTTTC; CDR3: CASSQQGSSSGANVLTF
length: 14; size: NA; J: TRBJ1-6; V: TRBV12-3/TRBV12-4; D: NA; DNA: TGTGCCAGCAGTCCGGGGGGTGGAGTATCACCCCTCCACTTT; CDR3: CASSPGGGVSPLHF
length: 16; size: NA; J: TRBJ2-2; V: TRBV5-1; D: NA; DNA: TGCGCCAGCAGCTTGGAGGCCGCCCGTCGTACCGGGGAGCTGTTTTTT; CDR3: CASSLEAARRTGELFF
length: 16; size: few; J: TRBJ2-7; V: TRBV12-3/TRBV12-4; D: NA; DNA: TGTGCCAGCAGTTTAGAACAAGGGGTCCTTTCCTACGAGCAGTACTTC; CDR3: CASSLEQGVLSYEQYF
length: 15; size: few; J: TRBJ2-7; V: TRBV6-1; D: NA; DNA: TGTGCCAGCAAAAGGGGCAGGACTACCCTCGGCGAGCAGTACTTC; CDR3: CASKRGRTTLGEQYF
length: 15; size: medium-sized; J: TRBJ1-5; V: TRBV12-3/TRBV12-4; D: NA; DNA: TGTGCCAGCAGTTTAGGGGGGACACCTGATCAGCCCCAGCATTTT; CDR3: CASSLGGTPDQPQHF
length: 11; size: few; J: TRBJ2-5; V: TRBV25-1; D: NA; DNA: TGTGCCAGCAGTGGGGAAGAGACCCAGTACTTC; CDR3: CASSGEETQYF
length: 14; size: NA; J: TRBJ2-3; V: TRBV20-1; D: TRBD1; DNA: TGCAGTGCCAGCAGGACAGGGGGCGCAGATACGCAGTATTTT; CDR3: CSASRTGGADTQYF
length: 12; size: NA; J: TRBJ1-1; V: TRBV6-1; D: NA; DNA: TGTGCCAGCTGGTGGGGGCCCACTGAAGCTTTCTTT; CDR3: CASWWGPTEAFF
length: 14; size: NA; J: TRBJ1-2; V: TRBV5-1; D: TRBD1; DNA: TGCGCCAGCAGCTTGGACGGGACAGACTATGGCTACACCTTC; CDR3: CASSLDGTDYGYTF
length: 13; size: NA; J: TRBJ1-2; V: TRBV20-1; D: NA; DNA: TGCAGTGCTAGAGATCTAGGCAACTATGGCTACACCTTC; CDR3: CSARDLGNYGYTF
length: 15; size: many; J: TRBJ1-1; V: TRBV7-2; D: NA; DNA: TGTGCCAGCAGCTCCCGTAGGGCCCTGAACACTGAAGCTTTCTTT; CDR3: CASSSRRALNTEAFF
length: 16; size: NA; J: TRBJ2-1; V: TRBV3-1; D: TRBD1; DNA: TGTGCCAGCAGCCATCGGCAGGGGGCGAGCTACAATGAGCAGTTCTTC; CDR3: CASSHRQGASYNEQFF
length: 15; size: NA; J: TRBJ2-1; V: TRBV6-1; D: NA; DNA: TGTGCCAGCAGACTAGGGACTCATGGGGTCAATGAGCAGTTCTTC; CDR3: CASRLGTHGVNEQFF
length: 16; size: few; J: TRBJ2-1; V: TRBV6-8; D: TRBD2; DNA: TGTGCCAGCAGACCTCTAAGGAGCGGGGAACTAAATGAGCAGTTCTTC; CDR3: CASRPLRSGELNEQFF
length: 15; size: medium-sized; J: TRBJ1-2; V: TRBV4-3; D: NA; DNA: TGCGCCAGCAGCCGAGGACGTTCCGGAGGCTATGGCTACACCTTC; CDR3: CASSRGRSGGYGYTF
length: 14; size: NA; J: TRBJ2-2; V: TRBV24-1; D: TRBD2; DNA: TGTGCCACCAGTGATTTCGGGGGGACCGGGGAGCTGTTTTTT; CDR3: CATSDFGGTGELFF
length: 12; size: few; J: TRBJ2-3; V: TRBV7-9; D: NA; DNA: TGTGCCAGCAGCTTAACGGGCGATACGCAGTATTTT; CDR3: CASSLTGDTQYF
length: 20; size: many; J: TRBJ2-1; V: TRBV27; D: TRBD2; DNA: TGTGCCAGCAGTTTCCGGGGGCTAGCGGGAGTTTTCTCTCGGTACAATGAGCAGTTCTTC; CDR3: CASSFRGLAGVFSRYNEQFF
length: 14; size: NA; J: TRBJ1-4; V: TRBV30; D: NA; DNA: TGTGCCTTAAACCCGGGAGCCCAGGATGAAAAACTGTTTTTT; CDR3: CALNPGAQDEKLFF
length: 14; size: medium-sized; J: TRBJ2-7; V: TRBV6-2/TRBV6-3; D: NA; DNA: TGTGCCAGCTGGCCGCAGGGACAAGCCTACGAGCAGTACTTC; CDR3: CASWPQGQAYEQYF
length: 15; size: NA; J: TRBJ2-1; V: TRBV6-1; D: TRBD1; DNA: TGTGCCAGCAGAACGGGACAGAACGTCATCAATGAGCAGTTCTTC; CDR3: CASRTGQNVINEQFF
length: 17; size: NA; J: TRBJ1-3; V: TRBV9; D: NA; DNA: TGTGCCAGCAGCGTAGATCGGGCCGCTCCCGCGGGAAACACCATATATTTT; CDR3: CASSVDRAAPAGNTIYF
length: 14; size: NA; J: TRBJ2-7; V: TRBV9; D: TRBD1; DNA: TGTGCCAGCAGCCCCCGGACAGGGGCGGGTGAGCAGTACTTC; CDR3: CASSPRTGAGEQYF
length: 13; size: NA; J: TRBJ1-2; V: TRBV30; D: TRBD1; DNA: TGTGCCTGGAATCCAAGGACAGGGCGAGGCTACACCTTC; CDR3: CAWNPRTGRGYTF
length: 13; size: NA; J: TRBJ1-6; V: TRBV6-1; D: NA; DNA: TGTGCCAGCAGTGACTTCTCTCCGGGACCCCTCCACTTT; CDR3: CASSDFSPGPLHF
length: 12; size: NA; J: TRBJ2-7; V: TRBV11-3; D: NA; DNA: TGTGCCAGCAGCTTAAACTGGTACGAGCAGTACTTC; CDR3: CASSLNWYEQYF
length: 15; size: many; J: TRBJ1-1; V: TRBV7-2; D: NA; DNA: TGTGCCAGCAGTTCACAGCCGACAGGTCTACTTGAGGCTTTCTTT; CDR3: CASSSQPTGLLEAFF
length: 17; size: NA; J: TRBJ2-3; V: TRBV9; D: TRBD2; DNA: TGTGCCAGCAGCGTAGCTCCTAGCGGGGGGGTCACAGATACGCAGTATTTT; CDR3: CASSVAPSGGVTDTQYF
length: 16; size: NA; J: TRBJ2-1; V: TRBV11-2; D: NA; DNA: TGTGCCAGCAGCCCTCGCCGAGCGGCCGTCTACAATGAGCAGTTCTTC; CDR3: CASSPRRAAVYNEQFF
length: 14; size: NA; J: TRBJ1-3; V: TRBV9; D: NA; DNA: TGTGCCAGCAGCGTTCAGGCATCTGGAAACACCATATATTTT; CDR3: CASSVQASGNTIYF
length: 11; size: few; J: TRBJ1-5; V: TRBV6-1; D: TRBD1; DNA: TGTGCCACACAGGGGAATCAGCCCCAGCATTTT; CDR3: CATQGNQPQHF
length: 15; size: NA; J: TRBJ2-3; V: TRBV9; D: NA; DNA: TGTGCCAGCAGCCAGGGTCCAGGGAGTACAGATACGCAGTATTTT; CDR3: CASSQGPGSTDTQYF
length: 15; size: many; J: TRBJ2-1; V: TRBV20-1; D: NA; DNA: TGCAGTGCCCCGGCAGGAGGACGGAACTACAATGAGCAGTTCTTC; CDR3: CSAPAGGRNYNEQFF
length: 15; size: NA; J: TRBJ2-1; V: TRBV20-1; D: NA; DNA: TGCAGTGCCCTGCCCCTGAGCCTACCAGACAATGAGCAGTTCTTC; CDR3: CSALPLSLPDNEQFF
length: 14; size: many; J: TRBJ2-1; V: TRBV20-1; D: NA; DNA: TGCAGTGCCAGGTCATGGCGCGCCTACAATGAGCAGTTCTTC; CDR3: CSARSWRAYNEQFF